One T cell receptor beta chain is described in this entry. Its antigen is as yet unknown. Profiled with immunoSEQ multiplex PCR; TCRdb holds only in-frame clones, not every one. The data hold approximately 58,000 clones, with about 86% observed a single time. Trimming removed 2 bases from V and 3 bases from J, with 6 bases in between. The CDR3 totals 12 residues. Germline V gene data show CDR1 as SGHKS and CDR2 as YYEKEE (reference sequence). This sample was included in a study of OX40 agonist ivuxolimab in advanced cancers. Study-level background: Partial responses, seen in three patients, involved one hepatocellular carcinoma and two cutaneous melanomas.

The study, taken as a whole, reports: Among patients with partial responses at 0.1-3.0 mg/kg, clonal expansion was among the lowest. At 0.1 to 3.0 mg/kg, CD4+ and CD8+ blood T cells expanded clonally by week 6.

Material: CD4+ or CD8+ T cells sorted from blood, obtained in a trial of the OX40 agonist ivuxolimab. The sequence derives from an adult with an advanced solid tumor such as melanoma, head and neck, liver or kidney cancer. V and J are TRBV5-5 and TRBJ2-7; D not resolved. The CDR3 here is CASSFLSYEQYF. DNA for the CDR3: TGTGCCAGCAGCTTCCTGAGCTACGAGCAGTACTTC.